These T cell receptor beta chains were read from a single sample in a study of cytomegalovirus exposure and HLA in healthy donors. The protocol was immunoSEQ multiplex PCR, while the TCRdb copy is restricted to in-frame clones and leaves out a portion. This repertoire shows tens of thousands of clones, around 77% found once; its top ten account for 3.7%. The sample comprised PBMCs. The receptors stem from a man aged 25 to 45 in good health and CMV-seronegative. CDR3s include the opening cysteine and the closing phenylalanine or tryptophan.

v_call: TRBV14
j_call: TRBJ1-2
cdr3_aa: CASSQDLGRGNNYGYTF

v_call: TRBV12-5
j_call: TRBJ2-2
cdr3_aa: CASGLSGNTGELFF

v_call: TRBV11-2
j_call: TRBJ1-1
cdr3_aa: CASSYRGNTEAFF

v_call: TRBV11-2
j_call: TRBJ2-5
cdr3_aa: CASSLSRAQTQYF

v_call: TRBV2
j_call: TRBJ2-3
cdr3_aa: CASTLSDTPTDTQYF

v_call: TRBV10-2
j_call: TRBJ2-7
cdr3_aa: CASTRGGTAYEQYF

v_call: TRBV10-3
j_call: TRBJ2-7
cdr3_aa: CAISVRGNSSYEQYF

v_call: TRBV28
j_call: TRBJ2-2
cdr3_aa: CASSRGQEVGELFF

v_call: TRBV6-1
j_call: TRBJ1-2
cdr3_aa: CASSVTTGGNYGYTF

v_call: TRBV7-8
j_call: TRBJ2-5
cdr3_aa: CASSQQLDSRQETQYF